One sample yielded the 19 T cell receptor beta chains listed below, sequenced in a study of blood T cell repertoires in COVID-19. Clones were sequenced by immunoSEQ multiplex PCR, and TCRdb holds only the in-frame ones, with some missing. The table lists over 150,000 clones, around 90% of them singletons. The specimen sequenced was peripheral blood. These receptors came from a woman aged 55-75 years who had recovered from COVID-19.

The chain carries TRBV27 and TRBJ2-5; TRBD2 aligns across 8 bases. This CDR3 has 20 amino acids. Germline CDR1 reads MNHEY; CDR2 reads SMNVEV (reference sequence). V shed 1 base and J 2 bases; nucleotides not matched to a gene: 18. The CDR3 DNA is TGTGCCAGCAGTTTATTCGGCAGTTTCGGGCGGGGGGACGGTCAAGAGACCCAGTACTTC. Amino acid sequence: CASSLFGSFGRGDGQETQYF.

About this clone: This specimen includes other DNA sequences encoding the same CDR3. The chain recombines TRBV29-1 with TRBJ1-1, with a tentative D call TRBD1 (5 bases). Trimming removed 1 base from V and 0 bases from J, with 6 bases in between. CDR3 size: 13 residues. Germline CDR1 is SQVTM and CDR2 is ANQGSEA. CDR3 nucleotide sequence: TGCAGCGTTGAAGGACAGATGAACACTGAAGCTTTCTTT. Translating gives CSVEGQMNTEAFF.

The V gene is TRBV7-9, the J gene TRBJ1-2; TRBD1 might be the D (5 bases). V was trimmed by 2 bases and J by 7 bases, leaving 17 bases between them. This CDR3 region has 15 residues. In germline, CDR1 is SEHNR, CDR2 FQNEAQ (reference sequence). This CDR3 is CASSLMELRGAGYTF. CDR3 sequence (DNA): TGTGCCAGCAGCTTAATGGAGTTAAGGGGTGCTGGCTACACCTTC.

The J gene is TRBJ2-1, the V gene TRBV18; D is ambiguous. The CDR3 is 13 residues long. CDR1 and CDR2 from the germline V gene are KGHSH and LQKENI. Trimming stripped 1 base from V and 9 bases from J, with 10 bases between. CDR3: CASSPLSPFEQFF. Written as DNA, the CDR3 is TGTGCCAGCTCACCACTCTCCCCCTTTGAGCAGTTCTTC.

Here the CDR3 DNA reads TGTGCCAGCAGCCCAGGGGGTGGGAATCAGCCCCAGCATTTT. It translates to CASSPGGGNQPQHF. This chain joins TRBV28 and TRBJ1-5; 7 positions agree with TRBD1. Germline V gene sequence: CDR1 MDHEN, CDR2 SYDVKM. Trimming removed 6 bases from V and 4 bases from J; junction bases left unmatched: 6. This CDR3 contains 14 residues. Full variable domain (rest looked up from reference TRBV28 and TRBJ1-5): DVKVTQSSRYLVKRTGEKVFLECVQDMDHENMFWYRQDPGLGLRLIYFSYDVKMKEKGDIPEGYSVSREKKERFSLILESASTNQTSMYLCASSPGGGNQPQHFGDGTRLSIL.

The J gene is TRBJ1-1, the V gene TRBV18, with 7 bases that match TRBD1. CDR3 length: 17 amino acids. V was clipped by 2 bases and J by 0 bases; unmatched bases: 9. Germline CDR1 is KGHSH and CDR2 is LQKENI. Written as DNA, the CDR3 is TGTGCCAGCTCACCAAACATACAGGGGCCAATGAACACTGAAGCTTTCTTT. Amino acid sequence: CASSPNIQGPMNTEAFF.

The rearrangement links TRBV3-1 (or the pseudogene TRBV3-2) to TRBJ2-7; TRBD2 agrees at 8 bases. The germline V gene has CDR1 LGHDT and CDR2 YNNKEL (reference sequence). This CDR3 is built from 16 residues. The V segment lost 0 bases and the J segment 1 base; nucleotides outside the gene matches: 5. CDR3 residues: CASSQEPGGLSYEQYF. Written as DNA, the CDR3 is TGTGCCAGCAGCCAAGAACCGGGGGGGCTATCCTACGAGCAGTACTTC.

The chain links TRBV5-1 to TRBJ1-1; D not certain. This CDR3 spans 14 amino acids. Trimming removed 0 bases at V and 1 base at J, with 7 bases between. Germline V gene data show CDR1 as SGHRS and CDR2 as YFSETQ. Written as DNA, the CDR3 is TGCGCCAGCAGCTTGGGGACTTCGAACACTGAAGCTTTCTTT. It encodes CASSLGTSNTEAFF.

Written as DNA, the CDR3 is TGTGCCAGCAGTTACAGGGGGCCGTACAATGAGCAGTTCTTC. It encodes CASSYRGPYNEQFF. The chain has TRBV6-6 and TRBJ2-1, with TRBD1 matching over 7 bases. CDR1 MNHNY and CDR2 SVGAGI come from the germline V gene (reference sequence). V was pared by 2 bases and J by 4 bases, with 2 bases of the junction left unmatched. The length of the CDR3 is 14 residues.

The chain combines TRBV30 with TRBJ1-1, with a weak D call TRBD1 (6 bases). CDR1 is GTSNPN, CDR2 SVGIG, per germline (reference sequence). V was trimmed by 1 base and J by 4 bases, leaving 13 bases between them. The CDR3 sequence is 14 residues long. The CDR3 sequence is CAWSEGDWSTEAFF. CDR3 sequence (DNA): TGTGCCTGGAGTGAGGGGGATTGGTCCACTGAAGCTTTCTTT.

CDR3 protein: CASRPGLAAAEQYF. CDR3 nucleotides: TGTGCCAGCAGGCCGGGACTAGCGGCTGCCGAGCAGTACTTC. This chain joins TRBV28 and TRBJ2-7, with TRBD2 matching over 11 bases. V was pared by 6 bases and J by 6 bases, with 7 bases of the junction left unmatched. Germline CDR1 MDHEN, CDR2 SYDVKM. The CDR3 is made up of 14 amino acids.

The V call is TRBV11-2, the J call TRBJ2-1; D remains ambiguous. CDR1 and CDR2 from the germline V gene are SGHAT and FQNNGV. V lost 0 bases, J lost 15 bases, and 21 bases lay in between. The CDR3 runs to 15 residues. CDR3 DNA: TGTGCCAGCAGCTTAGAATATGGTCCGGGTTTCGTACCGTTCTTC. Residues: CASSLEYGPGFVPFF.

CDR3 nucleotides: TGTGCCAGCAGAGTACACGGGGATCAGCCCCAGCATTTT. The encoded protein is CASRVHGDQPQHF. V and J are TRBV2 and TRBJ1-5; no firm D call. Germline CDR1 reads SNHLY; CDR2 reads FYNNEI. This CDR3 spans 13 amino acids. V shed 6 bases and J shed 5 bases, with 11 bases lying between them. Looking up the rest from reference TRBV2 and TRBJ1-5 gives the full variable domain: EPEVTQTPSHQVTQMGQEVILRCVPISNHLYFYWYRQILGQKVEFLVSFYNNEISEKSEIFDDQFSVERPDGSNFTLKIRSTKLEDSAMYFCASRVHGDQPQHFGDGTRLSIL.

V is TRBV6-5 and J is TRBJ2-7; possibly TRBD2 for D (6 bases). Trimming removed 6 bases at V and 2 bases at J, with 14 bases between. The V gene's germline CDR1 is MNHEY and CDR2 SVGAGI. CDR3 length equals 14 residues. CDR3 amino acids: CASRGRTSAYEQYF. The CDR3 bases are TGTGCCAGCAGGGGGAGGACGTCAGCCTACGAGCAGTACTTC.

V and J are TRBV29-1 and TRBJ2-3, with D possibly TRBD2 on 6 matching bases. V was pared by 4 bases and J by 2 bases, with 10 bases between. The CDR3 consists of 13 residues. Looked up from germline, CDR1 is SQVTM and CDR2 is ANQGSEA. DNA of the CDR3: TGCAGCGTTGTGGGAGGAGTCACAGATACGCAGTATTTT. Its protein is CSVVGGVTDTQYF.

This clone was picked up one time. V gene TRBV23-1 combines with J gene TRBJ1-3; D is ambiguous. TRBV23-1 is known as an ORF, though its function is uncertain. This CDR3 contains 17 residues. V lost 4 bases, J lost 0 bases, and 16 bases lay in between. The CDR3 DNA sequence: TGCGCCAGCAGTCCCCGGGGTCCAGTCTACTCTGGAAACACCATATATTTT. It encodes CASSPRGPVYSGNTIYF.

The J gene is TRBJ2-7, the V gene TRBV7-9; possible D gene TRBD1, 5 bases. V was shortened by 5 bases and J by 4 bases, with 15 bases between the two germline ends. This CDR3 comprises 14 residues. Germline V gives CDR1 SEHNR, CDR2 FQNEAQ (reference sequence). CDR3 in DNA: TGTGCCAGCAGCGTTGCCCAGGGATCTTACGAGCAGTACTTC. Translating it yields CASSVAQGSYEQYF. The full variable domain, in which reference TRBV7-9 and TRBJ2-7 provide the parts outside the CDR3, is DTGVSQNPRHKITKRGQNVTFRCDPISEHNRLYWYRQTLGQGPEFLTYFQNEAQLEKSRLLSDRFSAERPKGSFSTLEIQRTEQGDSAMYLCASSVAQGSYEQYFGPGTRLTVT.

This chain links TRBV11-2 with TRBJ2-7; D is uncertain. V lost 2 bases and J lost 4, with 9 bases in between. This CDR3 comprises 13 residues. CDR1 is SGHAT, CDR2 FQNNGV, per germline. CDR3 residues: CASSLNRVYEQYF. CDR3 nucleotides: TGTGCCAGCAGCTTAAATCGGGTGTACGAGCAGTACTTC.

The J gene is TRBJ1-6, the V gene TRBV5-1; TRBD1 matches at 8 bases. V lost 0 bases to trimming and J lost 8 bases; unmatched junction nucleotides: 7. The CDR3 consists of 16 residues. Germline CDR1 and CDR2: SGHRS and YFSETQ. The CDR3 DNA follows: TGCGCCAGCAGCTTGGGGCAGGGGGCTTCCGATTCACCCCTCCACTTT. As protein: CASSLGQGASDSPLHF. Full variable domain (outside the CDR3, taken from reference TRBV5-1 and TRBJ1-6): KAGVTQTPRYLIKTRGQQVTLSCSPISGHRSVSWYQQTPGQGLQFLFEYFSETQRNKGNFPGRFSGRQFSNSRSEMNVSTLELGDSALYLCASSLGQGASDSPLHFGNGTRLTVT.